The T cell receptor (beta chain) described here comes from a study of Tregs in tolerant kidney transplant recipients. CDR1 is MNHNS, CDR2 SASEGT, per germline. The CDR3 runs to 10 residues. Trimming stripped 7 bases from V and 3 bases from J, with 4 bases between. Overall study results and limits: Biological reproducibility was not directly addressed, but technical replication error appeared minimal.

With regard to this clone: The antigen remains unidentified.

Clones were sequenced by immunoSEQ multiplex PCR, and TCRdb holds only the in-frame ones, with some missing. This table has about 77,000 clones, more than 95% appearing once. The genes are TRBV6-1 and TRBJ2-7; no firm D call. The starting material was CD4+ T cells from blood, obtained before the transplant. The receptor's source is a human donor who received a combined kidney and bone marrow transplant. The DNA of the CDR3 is TGTGCCAGCAACGGCTACGAGCAGTACTTC. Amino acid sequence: CASNGYEQYF.